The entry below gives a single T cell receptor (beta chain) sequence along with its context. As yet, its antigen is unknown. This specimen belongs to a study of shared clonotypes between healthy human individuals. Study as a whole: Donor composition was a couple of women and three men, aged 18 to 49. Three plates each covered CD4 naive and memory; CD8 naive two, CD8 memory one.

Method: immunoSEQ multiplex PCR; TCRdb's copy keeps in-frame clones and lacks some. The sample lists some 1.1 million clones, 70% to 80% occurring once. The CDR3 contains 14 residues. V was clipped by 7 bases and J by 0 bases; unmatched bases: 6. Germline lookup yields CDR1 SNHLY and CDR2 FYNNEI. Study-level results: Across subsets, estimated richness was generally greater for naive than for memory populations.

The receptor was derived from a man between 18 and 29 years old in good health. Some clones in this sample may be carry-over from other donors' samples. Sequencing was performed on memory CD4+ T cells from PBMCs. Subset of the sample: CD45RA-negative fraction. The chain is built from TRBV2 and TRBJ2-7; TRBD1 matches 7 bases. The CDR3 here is CASTSQGSSYEQYF. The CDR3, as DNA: TGTGCCAGCACGTCACAGGGGAGCTCCTACGAGCAGTACTTC.